The next 20 T cell receptor beta chains were all read from a single sample in a study of beta chain features in type 1 diabetes. Expressed TCRB transcripts were sequenced because the entire RNA isolate underwent reverse transcription. Method: immunoSEQ multiplex PCR; TCRdb's copy keeps in-frame clones and lacks some. The sample has about 140,000 clones; approximately 9.8% are singletons. Material for sequencing was central memory CD4+ T cells from blood. These receptors were taken from a woman aged 35 to 49 in good health.

This clone was detected only a few times. This chain joins TRBV5-1 and TRBJ2-7; 9 nucleotides match TRBD1. The CDR3 consists of 16 residues. After removal of 6 bases from V and 2 bases from J, the junction contained 12 bases not matched to a gene. Germline CDR1 is SGHRS and CDR2 is YFSETQ. In DNA form, the CDR3 reads TGCGCCAGCACACCGGCCGGGACAGGGTTTACCTACGAGCAGTACTTC. Amino acids: CASTPAGTGFTYEQYF.

This clone was counted between two and nine times. This chain connects TRBV2 to TRBJ2-2; TRBD1 agrees at 8 bases. The CDR3 totals 16 residues. From germline, CDR1 is SNHLY and CDR2 FYNNEI. The ends lost 1 base at V and 5 bases at J; junction bases unmatched: 6. CDR3 residues: CASSEGGQGGTGELFF. CDR3 DNA: TGTGCCAGCAGTGAAGGCGGACAGGGCGGGACCGGGGAGCTGTTTTTT. The complete variable domain, with remaining parts taken from reference TRBV2 and TRBJ2-2, reads EPEVTQTPSHQVTQMGQEVILRCVPISNHLYFYWYRQILGQKVEFLVSFYNNEISEKSEIFDDQFSVERPDGSNFTLKIRSTKLEDSAMYFCASSEGGQGGTGELFFGEGSRLTVL.

This clone was observed many times. The rearrangement joins TRBV7-9 to TRBJ2-7; maybe TRBD1 (6 bases). Germline CDR1 reads SEHNR; CDR2 reads FQNEAQ (reference sequence). The germline V and J ends were trimmed by 1 base and 4 bases, with 11 bases remaining between them. The CDR3 has 14 residues. CDR3 region: CASSLGQVEYEQYF. The CDR3 coding sequence is TGTGCCAGCAGCTTAGGACAGGTAGAATACGAGCAGTACTTC.

This chain connects TRBV5-1 to TRBJ2-5; TRBD2 might be the D (5 bases). Trimming removed 3 bases from V and 4 bases from J, with 16 bases in between. This CDR3 is 15 amino acids long. Germline V gives CDR1 SGHRS, CDR2 YFSETQ. CDR3 protein: CASSSGSLLGETQYF. The CDR3, as DNA: TGCGCCAGCAGCTCGGGGTCTCTCTTGGGAGAGACCCAGTACTTC.

This clone was counted a few times. The chain employs TRBV7-2 and TRBJ2-3; 11 positions match TRBD2. Germline lookup yields CDR1 SGHTA and CDR2 FQGNSA. The CDR3 covers 16 residues. The ends lost 3 bases at V and 4 bases at J; junction bases unmatched: 6. The CDR3 here is CASSFSGGAWADTQYF. For the CDR3, the DNA is TGTGCCAGCAGCTTTAGCGGGGGGGCCTGGGCAGATACGCAGTATTTT.

The rearrangement uses TRBV19 and TRBJ1-1; D is uncertain. Between the trimmed V and J ends, which lost 7 bases and 3 bases, there was a span of 6 bases. The germline CDR1 and CDR2 sequences are LNHDA and SQIVND (reference sequence). This CDR3 has 11 residues. CDR3 sequence: CASMSYTEAFF. CDR3 DNA: TGTGCCAGTATGTCGTACACTGAAGCTTTCTTT.

The CDR3 region has the DNA TGTGCCAGCAGTCCTTCGGGGGGCGGGGGGTACGAGCAGTACTTC. Translation: CASSPSGGGGYEQYF. The J gene is TRBJ2-7, the V gene TRBV6-5, with 8 bases matching TRBD2. Looked up from germline, CDR1 is MNHEY and CDR2 is SVGAGI. This CDR3 has 15 residues. V gave up 5 bases and J gave up 4 bases; unmatched junction bases: 10.

V gene TRBV6-4 combines with J gene TRBJ2-1; D is undetermined. Trimming shortened V by 3 bases and J by 1 base, and 7 bases separated the two germline ends. The CDR3 is 14 amino acids. From germline, CDR1 is MRHNA and CDR2 SNTAGT. The CDR3 loop reads CASSEGGSYNEQFF. The DNA for the CDR3 is TGTGCCAGCAGTGAAGGCGGATCCTACAATGAGCAGTTCTTC.

This clone was counted at least ten times. The J gene is TRBJ1-5, the V gene TRBV23-1; D is possibly TRBD1 (6 bases). TRBV23-1 falls under the ORF class, with uncertain function. The CDR3 consists of 18 residues. Deletions cut 2 bases from V and 0 bases from J, with 17 bases between. CDR3 coding DNA: TGCGCCAGCAGTCAAACTCTCAGACAGGCTTATAGCAATCAGCCCCAGCATTTT. Protein: CASSQTLRQAYSNQPQHF.

This clone has a handful of counts. The rearrangement uses TRBV10-3 and TRBJ2-1; 7 positions agree with TRBD2. The CDR3 runs to 16 residues. Losses at the gene ends were 0 bases for V and 0 bases for J; bases not matched to a gene: 2. Germline lookup yields CDR1 ENHRY and CDR2 SYGVKD. CDR3 bases: TGTGCCATCAGTGAGTCGGGGGGGGGCTCCTACAATGAGCAGTTCTTC. This sequence encodes CAISESGGGSYNEQFF.

This clone turned up a few times. The chain recombines TRBV7-7 with TRBJ2-5, with 10 nucleotides matching TRBD1. CDR1 SSHAT and CDR2 FNYEAQ come from the germline V gene (reference sequence). Trimming removed 5 bases from V and 5 bases from J; junction bases left unmatched: 5. CDR3 length equals 14 residues. The CDR3 region has the DNA TGTGCCAGCAGCACGGACAGGGGGGCGGAGACCCAGTACTTC. Its protein is CASSTDRGAETQYF.

The chain couples TRBV6-6 to TRBJ2-1; TRBD1 matches at 11 bases. The germline V gene encodes CDR1 MNHNY and CDR2 SVGAGI (reference sequence). The CDR3 runs 14 residues. Trimming took 6 bases from V and 4 from J; bases not matched to a gene: 2. The CDR3 coding sequence is TGTGCCAGCAGGGGACAGGGGGGATACAATGAGCAGTTCTTC. Translation: CASRGQGGYNEQFF.

The rearrangement uses TRBV5-1 and TRBJ2-2; tentative D call: TRBD2 (6 bases). Germline V lookup: CDR1 SGHRS, CDR2 YFSETQ. Trimming pared 4 bases from V and 0 bases from J, leaving 7 bases between. The CDR3 spans 14 residues. CDR3 nucleotides: TGCGCCAGCAGCGGGGGGACGAACACCGGGGAGCTGTTTTTT. Protein sequence: CASSGGTNTGELFF. Using reference TRBV5-1 and TRBJ2-2 for the parts outside the CDR3, the full variable domain is KAGVTQTPRYLIKTRGQQVTLSCSPISGHRSVSWYQQTPGQGLQFLFEYFSETQRNKGNFPGRFSGRQFSNSRSEMNVSTLELGDSALYLCASSGGTNTGELFFGEGSRLTVL.

The gene calls are TRBV5-1 and TRBJ1-2, with a possible D match to TRBD1 (5 bases). V dropped 2 bases and J dropped 5 bases, with 13 bases sitting between them. The CDR3 is made up of 14 amino acids. Germline CDR1 reads SGHRS; CDR2 reads YFSETQ. The CDR3, as DNA: TGCGCCAGCAGCTTTAACGGAGGGGAGTATGGCTACACCTTC. Its translation: CASSFNGGEYGYTF.

To note about this clone: A read error may account for a junction end that differs from germline. The chain joins TRBV29-1 to TRBJ1-2; TRBD1 is a possible D gene (5 bases). This CDR3 comprises 10 residues. Germline V lookup: CDR1 SQVTM, CDR2 ANQGSEA. CDR3 sequence reads: CSVSQGLFFF. CDR3 nucleotides: TGCAGCGTTTCCCAGGGACTCTTCTTCTTC.

This clone was recorded at least ten times. V gene TRBV4-3 combines with J gene TRBJ1-6, with D unclear. Germline CDR1 reads LGHNA; CDR2 reads YSLEER. Trimming shortened V by 3 bases and J by 9 bases, and 9 bases separated the two germline ends. The CDR3 totals 13 residues. In DNA form, the CDR3 reads TGCGCCAGCAGCCAGGCTGGAGGTTCACCCCTCCACTTT. The encoded protein is CASSQAGGSPLHF.

This clone was detected only a few times. V is TRBV7-9 and J is TRBJ1-6; maybe TRBD1 (6 bases). CDR3 length: 14 amino acids. Germline loops: CDR1 SEHNR, CDR2 FQNEAQ (reference sequence). V was pared by 1 base and J by 10 bases, with 11 bases between. The CDR3 sequence is CASSLGQGFSPLHF. The CDR3 DNA sequence: TGTGCCAGCAGCTTAGGGCAGGGGTTCTCACCCCTCCACTTT.

A few counts support this clone. The chain has TRBV28 and TRBJ1-3; D might be TRBD1 (5 bases). The germline gives CDR1 MDHEN, CDR2 SYDVKM. V lost 6 bases and J 5 bases, leaving 11 bases between the germline ends. The CDR3 extends over 13 amino acids. CDR3 nucleotides: TGTGCCAGCAGAGACAGAGAAAGAAACACCATATATTTT. The encoded protein is CASRDRERNTIYF. Full variable domain (missing parts from reference TRBV28 and TRBJ1-3): DVKVTQSSRYLVKRTGEKVFLECVQDMDHENMFWYRQDPGLGLRLIYFSYDVKMKEKGDIPEGYSVSREKKERFSLILESASTNQTSMYLCASRDRERNTIYFGEGSWLTVV.

This CDR3 is CASSEGANYEQYF. The CDR3 DNA is TGTGCCAGCAGTGAGGGGGCGAACTACGAGCAGTACTTC. The rearrangement uses TRBV6-1 and TRBJ2-7; D perhaps matches TRBD1 (6 bases). Trimming removed 3 bases from V and 3 bases from J, with 9 bases in between. The CDR3 length is 13 residues. CDR1 is MNHNS, CDR2 SASEGT, per germline.

The chain links TRBV29-1 to TRBJ2-5; D call uncertain. The V gene lost 7 bases and the J gene lost 2 bases, with 11 bases spanning the gap. The CDR3 spans 12 residues. From germline, CDR1 is SQVTM and CDR2 ANQGSEA. CDR3 nucleotide sequence: TGCAGCGGGAGAAAGACTCAAGAGACCCAGTACTTC. Translated: CSGRKTQETQYF. The variable domain in full, completed from reference TRBV29-1 and TRBJ2-5, reads SAVISQKPSRDICQRGTSLTIQCQVDSQVTMMFWYRQQPGQSLTLIATANQGSEATYESGFVIDKFPISRPNLTFSTLTVSNMSPEDSSIYLCSGRKTQETQYFGPGTRLLVL.